These 18 T cell receptor beta chains were all obtained from the same sample, sequenced in a study of human T cells and chemical hapten exposure. TCRdb reprocessed the RACE reads via MiXCR and lists one record per CDR3 protein. The sample contains fewer than 400,000 distinct CDR3 sequences, 5.5% to 8% of which appear only once. The time point denotes: patch test 1, 2 weeks after DPC sensitization. Treatment defined: therapeutic diphenylcyclopropenone sensitization with weekly scalp DPC. The input for sequencing was whole blood, taken in connection with sensitization to the hapten diphenylcyclopropenone (DPC). Receptor source: a woman aged 18 to 35 with alopecia areata. Some clones in this sample may be carry-over from other donors' samples.

This clonotype was observed a handful of times. This chain links TRBV10-3 with TRBJ2-1; 12 bases are a match to TRBD1. CDR3 length: 16 residues. CDR1 is ENHRY, CDR2 SYGVKD, per germline. V trimming: 10 bases; J trimming: 1 base; junction bases outside the gene matches: 8. The CDR3 DNA reads as TGTGCCACCCGCGGGACAGGGGGCGCTTCCTACAATGAGCAGTTCTTC. It codes for CATRGTGGASYNEQFF.

The V and J genes are TRBV4-3 and TRBJ1-1; 8 bases line up with TRBD1. The CDR3 length is 19 residues. CDR1 and CDR2 (germline): LGHNA, YSLEER. Trimming at V came to 1 base and at J to 1 base, leaving 14 bases not matched to a gene. CDR3 in amino acids: CASSQVLVADRGGNTEAFF. The CDR3 DNA sequence: TGCGCCAGCAGCCAAGTCCTCGTGGCCGACAGGGGCGGGAACACTGAAGCTTTCTTT.

This clonotype was seen at least ten times. This chain joins TRBV20-1 and TRBJ2-7; D is undetermined. Trimming removed 4 bases at V and 1 base at J, with 5 bases between. The germline V gene encodes CDR1 DFQATT and CDR2 SNEGSKA (reference sequence). The CDR3 has 11 amino acids. The CDR3 reads CSAKVSYEQYF. For the CDR3, the DNA is TGCAGTGCTAAAGTTTCCTACGAGCAGTACTTC.

V usage is TRBV7-2 and J usage is TRBJ2-7; TRBD2 might be the D (6 bases). The CDR3 is made up of 14 amino acids. Germline assignment: CDR1 SGHTA and CDR2 FQGNSA. V gave up 1 base and J gave up 3 bases, with 10 bases separating them. The CDR3 region has the DNA TGTGCCAGCAGCTTAGACAGGACTAACTACGAGCAGTACTTC. It is translated as CASSLDRTNYEQYF. Complete variable domain (other parts from reference TRBV7-2 and TRBJ2-7): GAGVSQSPSNKVTEKGKDVELRCDPISGHTALYWYRQSLGQGLEFLIYFQGNSAPDKSGLPSDRFSAERTGGSVSTLTIQRTQQEDSAVYLCASSLDRTNYEQYFGPGTRLTVT.

This clonotype was counted at least ten times. The DNA of the CDR3 is TGTGCCAGCTCACCGTTTTGGTCTGGGTCGGGATCTGGAAACACCATATATTTT. Its translation: CASSPFWSGSGSGNTIYF. V is TRBV18 and J is TRBJ1-3; D is unresolved. Trimming shortened V by 3 bases and J by 1 base, and 19 bases separated the two germline ends. Germline V CDR1 and CDR2: KGHSH, LQKENI. The CDR3 is 18 residues long.

The rearrangement links TRBV7-2 to TRBJ2-3; D remains ambiguous. The CDR3 has 15 residues. Germline loops: CDR1 SGHTA, CDR2 FQGNSA. Between the trimmed V and J ends, which lost 1 base and 1 base, there was a span of 9 bases. CDR3 loop: CASSLVAAGTDTQYF. The CDR3 DNA is TGTGCCAGCAGCTTAGTAGCTGCAGGCACAGATACGCAGTATTTT.

The gene calls are TRBV5-1 and TRBJ1-1; D uncertain. CDR3 size: 14 residues. CDR1 is SGHRS and CDR2 is YFSETQ in the germline V gene. The V gene lost 4 bases and the J gene lost 1 base, with 11 bases spanning the gap. The CDR3 sequence is CASSQIYRNTEAFF. DNA of the CDR3: TGCGCCAGCAGCCAAATCTACAGGAACACTGAAGCTTTCTTT.

Only a few counts were recorded for this clonotype. The chain links TRBV10-3 to TRBJ1-2, with no clear D. The length of the CDR3 is 12 residues. Germline CDR1 reads ENHRY; CDR2 reads SYGVKD. The V end lost 2 bases, the J end lost 8 bases, and 9 bases lay between the germline ends. CDR3 residues: CAISEGEYGYTF. CDR3 coding DNA: TGTGCCATCAGTGAGGGGGAATACGGCTACACCTTC.

The table lists this clonotype with a few counts. This chain joins TRBV12-3 or TRBV12-4 and TRBJ1-5; 9 bases match TRBD1. CDR3 length: 17 amino acids. The trim removed 0 bases at V and 0 bases at J, leaving 3 bases unmatched. CDR3 bases: TGTGCCAGCAGTTTAGCCCGGGACAGGGTTAGCAATCAGCCCCAGCATTTT. It encodes CASSLARDRVSNQPQHF.

This clonotype was found many times. The V call is TRBV27, the J call TRBJ2-1; D ambiguous. The CDR3 has 15 residues. V was cut by 5 bases and J by 5 bases, with 16 bases left in between. CDR1 and CDR2 from the germline V gene are MNHEY and SMNVEV (reference sequence). This chain's CDR3 is CASSPRRVVNNEQFF. In DNA form, the CDR3 reads TGTGCCAGCAGTCCGCGTCGGGTAGTCAACAATGAGCAGTTCTTC.

As regards this clonotype: This may stem from a read error, because a much larger clone lies one nucleotide away. The chain uses TRBV29-1 and TRBJ2-5; either TRBD1 or TRBD2 may fit D (7 bases each). The CDR3 runs 19 residues. Per the germline V gene, CDR1 is SQVTM and CDR2 is ANQGSEA. Trimming left V 3 bases short and J 2 bases short, with 28 bases between. The CDR3 region has the DNA TGCAGCGTTGAGAGGGTCATGACAGGGAGGGACCCTGGACAAGAGACCCAGTACTTC. Residues: CSVERVMTGRDPGQETQYF.

This clonotype showed up many times. The rearrangement uses TRBV9 and TRBJ2-6; unclear D gene. Germline CDR1 is SGDLS and CDR2 is YYNGEE. This CDR3 has 15 amino acids. The V end was cut by 3 bases, the J end by 0 bases, with 7 bases between. The CDR3 sequence: CASSAFLSGANVLTF. In nucleotides, the CDR3 is TGTGCCAGCAGCGCTTTCCTCTCTGGGGCCAACGTCCTGACTTTC.

This clonotype was seen a few times. This chain connects TRBV7-9 to TRBJ2-1; possibly TRBD2 for D (5 bases). The V end lost 4 bases, the J end lost 5 bases, and 18 bases lay between the germline ends. CDR1 is SEHNR and CDR2 is FQNEAQ in the germline V gene (reference sequence). This CDR3 region has 16 residues. CDR3 sequence reads: CASSSRGPEKNNEQFF. CDR3 coding DNA: TGTGCCAGCAGCTCCCGAGGGCCAGAAAAGAACAATGAGCAGTTCTTC.

This clonotype was recorded many times. The CDR3 region has the DNA TGTGCCAGCAGTTTATTGGCTTCTCGGAACCAAGAGACCCAGTACTTC. Translated, it gives CASSLLASRNQETQYF. V is TRBV28 and J is TRBJ2-5; no firm D call. This CDR3 is 16 amino acids long. CDR1 and CDR2 (germline): MDHEN, SYDVKM. The V end was cut by 1 base, the J end by 0 bases, with 12 bases between.

The CDR3 coding sequence is TGTGCCAGCAGTGAACTTCTCAACACCGGGGAGCTGTTTTTT. It specifies CASSELLNTGELFF. This chain uses TRBV2 with TRBJ2-2; D gene uncertain. V lost 2 bases to trimming and J lost 2 bases, with 6 bases between them. This CDR3 spans 14 amino acids. The V gene's germline CDR1 is SNHLY and CDR2 FYNNEI.

This clonotype was counted between two and nine times. This chain uses TRBV4-3 with TRBJ2-7, with 7 bases lining up with TRBD2. The CDR3 length is 20 residues. Looked up from germline, CDR1 is LGHNA and CDR2 is YSLEER. Trimming at V came to 9 bases and at J to 3 bases, leaving 29 bases not matched to a gene. The CDR3 loop is CASSYQIPVGGSPSYYEQYF. The CDR3, as DNA: TGCGCCAGTAGCTACCAAATCCCGGTGGGGGGGTCCCCCTCTTACTACGAGCAGTACTTC.

This clonotype has ten or more counts. V gene TRBV12-3 or TRBV12-4 combines with J gene TRBJ1-3; D unresolved. V lost 3 bases and J 4 bases, leaving 10 bases between the germline ends. The CDR3 runs to 14 residues. The CDR3 sequence is CASSFSNQGNTIYF. DNA of the CDR3: TGTGCCAGCAGTTTTTCGAACCAAGGAAACACCATATATTTT.

This clonotype has only a few counts. The genes are TRBV3-1 and TRBJ2-2; 7 bases agree with TRBD1. The CDR3 consists of 14 residues. The germline CDR1 and CDR2 sequences are LGHDT and YNNKEL (reference sequence). V gave up 4 bases and J gave up 6 bases; unmatched junction bases: 5. CDR3 nucleotides: TGTGCCAGCAGCCGATACAGGGGCCCCGGGGAGCTGTTTTTT. Protein product: CASSRYRGPGELFF. The whole variable domain, remainder taken from reference TRBV3-1 and TRBJ2-2, is DTAVSQTPKYLVTQMGNDKSIKCEQNLGHDTMYWYKQDSKKFLKIMFSYNNKELIINETVPNRFSPKSPDKAHLNLHINSLELGDSAVYFCASSRYRGPGELFFGEGSRLTVL.